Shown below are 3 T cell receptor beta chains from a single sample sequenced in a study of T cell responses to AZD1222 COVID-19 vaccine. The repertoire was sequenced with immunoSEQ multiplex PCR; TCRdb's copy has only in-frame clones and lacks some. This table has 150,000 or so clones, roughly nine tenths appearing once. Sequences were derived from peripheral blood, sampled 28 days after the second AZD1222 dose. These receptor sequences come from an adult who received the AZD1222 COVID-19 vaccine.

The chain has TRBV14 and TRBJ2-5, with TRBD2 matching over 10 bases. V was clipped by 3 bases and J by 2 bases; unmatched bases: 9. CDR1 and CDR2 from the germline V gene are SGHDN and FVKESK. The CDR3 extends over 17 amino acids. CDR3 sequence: CASSQRVLAGNQETQYF. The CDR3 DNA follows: TGTGCCAGCAGCCAGAGGGTACTAGCGGGAAATCAAGAGACCCAGTACTTC. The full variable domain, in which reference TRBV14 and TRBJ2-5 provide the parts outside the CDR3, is EAGVTQFPSHSVIEKGQTVTLRCDPISGHDNLYWYRRVMGKEIKFLLHFVKESKQDESGMPNNRFLAERTGGTYSTLKVQPAELEDSGVYFCASSQRVLAGNQETQYFGPGTRLLVL.

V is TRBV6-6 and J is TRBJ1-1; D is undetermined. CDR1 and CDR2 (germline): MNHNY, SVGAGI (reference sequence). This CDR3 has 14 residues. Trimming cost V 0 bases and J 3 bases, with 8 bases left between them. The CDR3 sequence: CASSYSYGDTEAFF. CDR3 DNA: TGTGCCAGCAGTTACTCTTACGGGGACACTGAAGCTTTCTTT.

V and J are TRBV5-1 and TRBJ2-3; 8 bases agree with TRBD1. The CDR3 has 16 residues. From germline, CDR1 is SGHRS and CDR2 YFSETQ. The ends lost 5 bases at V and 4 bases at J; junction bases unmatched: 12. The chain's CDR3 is CASSTMTGAVADTQYF. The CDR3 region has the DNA TGCGCCAGCAGTACTATGACAGGGGCGGTTGCAGATACGCAGTATTTT. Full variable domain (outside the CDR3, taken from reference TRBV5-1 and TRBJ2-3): KAGVTQTPRYLIKTRGQQVTLSCSPISGHRSVSWYQQTPGQGLQFLFEYFSETQRNKGNFPGRFSGRQFSNSRSEMNVSTLELGDSALYLCASSTMTGAVADTQYFGPGTRLTVL.